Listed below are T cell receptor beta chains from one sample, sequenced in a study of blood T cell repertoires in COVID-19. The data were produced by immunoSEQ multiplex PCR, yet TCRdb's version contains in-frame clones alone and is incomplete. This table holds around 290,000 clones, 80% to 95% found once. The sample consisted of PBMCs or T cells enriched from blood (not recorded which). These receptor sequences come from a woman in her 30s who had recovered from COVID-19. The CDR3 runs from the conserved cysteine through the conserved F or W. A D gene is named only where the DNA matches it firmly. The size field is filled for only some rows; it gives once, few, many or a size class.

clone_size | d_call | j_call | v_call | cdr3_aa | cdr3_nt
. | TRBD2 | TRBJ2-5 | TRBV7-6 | CASSFGLGNQETQYF | TGTGCCAGCAGCTTCGGACTAGGCAACCAAGAGACCCAGTACTTC
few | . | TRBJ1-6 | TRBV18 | CASSPASGTIWNSPLHF | TGTGCCAGCTCCCCCGCATCTGGAACTATCTGGAATTCACCCCTCCACTTT
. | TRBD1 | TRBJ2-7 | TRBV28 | CASSLEGQASDEQYF | TGTGCCAGCAGTTTAGAGGGACAGGCTTCGGACGAGCAGTACTTC
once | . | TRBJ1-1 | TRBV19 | CASKGGEAEAFF | TGTGCCAGTAAAGGTGGGGAGGCTGAAGCTTTCTTT
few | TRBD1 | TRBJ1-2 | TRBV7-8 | CASTDRQGAGYGYTF | TGTGCCAGCACCGACAGACAGGGGGCGGGATATGGCTACACCTTC
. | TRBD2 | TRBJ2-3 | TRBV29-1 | CSVKGREGTDTQYF | TGCAGCGTAAAGGGGAGGGAGGGCACAGATACGCAGTATTTT
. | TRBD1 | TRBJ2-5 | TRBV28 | CASSPKPRTGEETQYF | TGTGCCAGCAGTCCGAAACCACGGACAGGGGAAGAGACCCAGTACTTC
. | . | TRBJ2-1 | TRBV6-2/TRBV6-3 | CASSWTETYNEQFF | TGTGCCAGCAGTTGGACAGAAACCTACAATGAGCAGTTCTTC
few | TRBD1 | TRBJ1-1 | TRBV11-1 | CASSPLDRDSTFF | TGTGCCAGCAGCCCCCTCGACAGGGATAGCACTTTCTTT
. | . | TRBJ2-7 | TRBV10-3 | CAISLWRGQGAYEQYF | TGTGCCATCAGTTTGTGGCGGGGGCAGGGGGCTTACGAGCAGTACTTC
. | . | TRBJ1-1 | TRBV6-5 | CASSYTTVHYTEAFF | TGTGCCAGCAGTTATACGACAGTTCATTACACTGAAGCTTTCTTT
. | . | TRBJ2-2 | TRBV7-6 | CASSRQAGRVTGELFF | TGTGCCAGCAGCAGACAGGCCGGGCGGGTCACCGGGGAGCTGTTTTTT
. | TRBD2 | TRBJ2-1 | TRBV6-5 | CASTQAGVPNEQFF | TGTGCCAGCACACAAGCGGGAGTTCCGAATGAGCAGTTCTTC
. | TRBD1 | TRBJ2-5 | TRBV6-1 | CASSDTQGAGETQYF | TGTGCCAGCAGTGATACACAGGGGGCAGGAGAGACCCAGTACTTC
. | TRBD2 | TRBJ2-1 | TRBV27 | CASRPPWTSGSIEFF | TGTGCCAGCCGCCCACCCTGGACTAGCGGGAGTATTGAGTTCTTC
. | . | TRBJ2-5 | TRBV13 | CASSSGGGYLETQYF | TGTGCCAGCAGCTCAGGGGGAGGGTATTTGGAGACCCAGTACTTC
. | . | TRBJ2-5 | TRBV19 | CASSISDRTQETQYF | TGTGCCAGTAGTATTTCCGACAGGACTCAAGAGACCCAGTACTTC